These 6 T cell receptor beta chains were sequenced from one sample in a study of beta chain features in type 1 diabetes. Study observations and caveats: TCRB CDR3 length was moderately but significantly reduced in all four CD4+ subsets of Type 1 diabetes patients.

These receptors lack a known antigen. Isolated RNA was reverse transcribed in full, so expressed TCRB transcripts were sequenced. Some clones are missing from TCRdb's copy, which holds only in-frame ones; the method was immunoSEQ multiplex PCR. The repertoire includes under 300,000 clones, 16% of them detected once, and 0.07% to 0.095% sits in the top ten. The sample consisted of naive CD4+ T cells from blood. The receptors here all came from a man aged 25-45 years with type 1 diabetes.

V and J are TRBV7-9 and TRBJ2-3, with D hard to call. Germline V gene lookup returns CDR1 SEHNR and CDR2 FQNEAQ (reference sequence). The CDR3 covers 15 residues. V dropped 5 bases and J dropped 0 bases, with 12 bases sitting between them. DNA for the CDR3: TGTGCCAGCAGCCCGCCAGGCCGTAGCACAGATACGCAGTATTTT. Translation: CASSPPGRSTDTQYF.

This clone was counted a few times. This rearrangement joins TRBV29-1 to TRBJ2-5; D may be TRBD1 (5 bases). The V and J ends lost 4 bases and 4 bases respectively, with 10 bases between them. CDR3 length equals 12 residues. Germline CDR1 is SQVTM and CDR2 is ANQGSEA. CDR3 region: CSVVPGAETQYF. The DNA for the CDR3 is TGCAGCGTTGTACCTGGGGCAGAGACCCAGTACTTC.

The rearrangement links TRBV5-4 to TRBJ2-3; D is unresolved. From germline, CDR1 is SGHNT and CDR2 YYREEE (reference sequence). V was cut by 0 bases and J by 4 bases, with 6 bases left in between. CDR3 length equals 13 residues. In nucleotides, the CDR3 is TGTGCCAGCAGCTTGGGGCTTTCAGATACGCAGTATTTT. Translated: CASSLGLSDTQYF.

This clone occurred a few times. The chain recombines TRBV16 with TRBJ1-5, with D hard to call. The CDR3 length is 15 residues. CDR1 and CDR2 from the germline V gene are KGHSY and FQNENV. V was pared by 2 bases and J by 0 bases, with 8 bases between. This chain's CDR3 is CASSQTDYSNQPQHF. The CDR3 coding sequence is TGTGCCAGCAGCCAAACAGATTATAGCAATCAGCCCCAGCATTTT.

The chain combines TRBV9 with TRBJ2-1; D gene uncertain. Germline CDR1 is SGDLS and CDR2 is YYNGEE. The CDR3 length is 16 residues. Trimming took 0 bases from V and 8 from J, leaving 18 bases between them. For the CDR3, the DNA is TGTGCCAGCAGCGTAGGTGTTAGGGCGGAGTTCGATGAGCAGTTCTTC. It yields the protein CASSVGVRAEFDEQFF.

This chain joins TRBV29-1 and TRBJ2-7, with a weak D call TRBD1 (5 bases). Germline values: CDR1 SQVTM, CDR2 ANQGSEA. CDR3 length: 14 residues. V was shortened by 4 bases and J by 4 bases, with 17 bases between the two germline ends. This CDR3 reads CSVGPRQGGYEQYF. CDR3 DNA sequence: TGCAGCGTTGGCCCCCGGCAGGGCGGATACGAGCAGTACTTC.